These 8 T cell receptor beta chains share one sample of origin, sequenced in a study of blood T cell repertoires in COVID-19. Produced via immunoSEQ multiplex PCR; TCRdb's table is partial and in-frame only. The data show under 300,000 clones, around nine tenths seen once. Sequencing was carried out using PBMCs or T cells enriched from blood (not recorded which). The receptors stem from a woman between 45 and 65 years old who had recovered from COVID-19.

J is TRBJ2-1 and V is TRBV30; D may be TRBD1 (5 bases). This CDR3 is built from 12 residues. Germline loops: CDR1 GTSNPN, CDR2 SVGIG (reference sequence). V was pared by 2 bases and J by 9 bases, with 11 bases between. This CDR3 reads CAWSPLDIEQFF. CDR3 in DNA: TGTGCCTGGAGTCCCCTGGACATTGAGCAGTTCTTC.

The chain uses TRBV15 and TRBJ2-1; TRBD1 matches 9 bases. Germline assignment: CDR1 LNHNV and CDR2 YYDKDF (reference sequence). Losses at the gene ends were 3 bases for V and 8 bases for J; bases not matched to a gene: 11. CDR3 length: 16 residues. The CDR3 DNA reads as TGTGCCACCAGCAGGGAGGGACAGGGCGGCATAGATGAGCAGTTCTTC. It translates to CATSREGQGGIDEQFF.

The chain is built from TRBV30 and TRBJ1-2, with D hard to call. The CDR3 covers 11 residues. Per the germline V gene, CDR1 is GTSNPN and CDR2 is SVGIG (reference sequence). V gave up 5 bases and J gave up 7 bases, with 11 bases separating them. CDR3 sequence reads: CAWARQLGYTF. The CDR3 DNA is TGTGCCTGGGCGAGGCAGCTTGGCTACACCTTC. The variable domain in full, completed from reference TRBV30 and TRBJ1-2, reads SQTIHQWPATLVQPVGSPLSLECTVEGTSNPNLYWYRQAAGRGLQLLFYSVGIGQISSEVPQNLSASRPQDRQFILSSKKLLLSDSGFYLCAWARQLGYTFGSGTRLTVV.

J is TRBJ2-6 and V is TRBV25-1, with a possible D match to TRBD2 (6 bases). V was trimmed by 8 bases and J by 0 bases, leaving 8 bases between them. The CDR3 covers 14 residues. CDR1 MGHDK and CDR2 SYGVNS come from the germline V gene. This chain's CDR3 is CASGGASGANVLTF. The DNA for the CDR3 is TGTGCCAGCGGAGGGGCCTCTGGGGCCAACGTCCTGACTTTC.

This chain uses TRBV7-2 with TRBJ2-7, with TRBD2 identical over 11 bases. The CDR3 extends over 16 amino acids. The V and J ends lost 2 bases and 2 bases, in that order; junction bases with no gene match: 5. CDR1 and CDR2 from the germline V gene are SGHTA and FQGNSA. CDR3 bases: TGTGCCAGCAGCTTAACTAGCGGGAGCTCTACCTACGAGCAGTACTTC. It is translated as CASSLTSGSSTYEQYF.

Here the CDR3 DNA reads TGTGCCAGCGGCGGACAGGGAGCCTACGAGCAGTACTTC. Its translation: CASGGQGAYEQYF. V usage is TRBV27 and J usage is TRBJ2-7; TRBD1 agrees at 8 bases. Trimming took 8 bases from V and 2 from J; bases not matched to a gene: 5. The germline gives CDR1 MNHEY, CDR2 SMNVEV (reference sequence). The CDR3 loop spans 13 amino acids.

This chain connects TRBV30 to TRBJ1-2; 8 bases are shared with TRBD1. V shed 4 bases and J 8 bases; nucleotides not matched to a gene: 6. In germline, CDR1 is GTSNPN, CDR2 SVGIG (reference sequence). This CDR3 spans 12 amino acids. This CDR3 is CAWTDRGEGYTF. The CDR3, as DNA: TGTGCCTGGACCGACAGGGGCGAGGGCTACACCTTC.

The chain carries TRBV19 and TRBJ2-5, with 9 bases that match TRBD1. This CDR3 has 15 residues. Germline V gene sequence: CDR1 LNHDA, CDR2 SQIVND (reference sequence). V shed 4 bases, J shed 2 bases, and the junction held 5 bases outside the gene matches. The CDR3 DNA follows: TGTGCCAGTAGTAGGGACAGGGTTCAACAAGAGACCCAGTACTTC. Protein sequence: CASSRDRVQQETQYF.